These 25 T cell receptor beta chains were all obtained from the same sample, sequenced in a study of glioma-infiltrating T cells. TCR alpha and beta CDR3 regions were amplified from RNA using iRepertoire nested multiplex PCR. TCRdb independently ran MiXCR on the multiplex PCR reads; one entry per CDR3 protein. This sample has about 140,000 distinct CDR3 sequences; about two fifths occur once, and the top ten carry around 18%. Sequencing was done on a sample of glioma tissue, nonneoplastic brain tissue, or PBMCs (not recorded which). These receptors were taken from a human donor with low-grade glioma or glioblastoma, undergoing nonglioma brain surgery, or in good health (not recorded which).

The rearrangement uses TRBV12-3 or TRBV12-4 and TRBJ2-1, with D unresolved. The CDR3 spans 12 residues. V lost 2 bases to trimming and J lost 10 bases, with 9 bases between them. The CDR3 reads CASSLWSREQFF. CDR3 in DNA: TGTGCCAGCAGTTTATGGTCGAGGGAGCAGTTCTTC.

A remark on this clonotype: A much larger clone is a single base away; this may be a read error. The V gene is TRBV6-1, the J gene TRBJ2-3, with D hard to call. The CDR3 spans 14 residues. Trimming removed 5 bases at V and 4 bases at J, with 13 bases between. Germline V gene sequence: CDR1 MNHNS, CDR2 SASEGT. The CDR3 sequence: CASSFRQTADTQYF. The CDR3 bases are TGTGCCAGCAGTTTCAGGCAGACCGCAGATACGCAGTATTTT.

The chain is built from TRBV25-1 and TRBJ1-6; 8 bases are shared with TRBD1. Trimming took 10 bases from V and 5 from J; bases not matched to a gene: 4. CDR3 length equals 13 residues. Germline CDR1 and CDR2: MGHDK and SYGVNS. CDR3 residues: CATGTGHNSPLHF. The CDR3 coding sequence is TGTGCCACCGGGACAGGTCATAATTCACCCCTCCACTTT.

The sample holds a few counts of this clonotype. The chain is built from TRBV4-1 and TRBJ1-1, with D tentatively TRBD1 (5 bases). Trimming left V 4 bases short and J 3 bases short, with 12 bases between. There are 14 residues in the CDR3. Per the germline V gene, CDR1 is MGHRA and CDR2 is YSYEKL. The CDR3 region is CASSRGPGDTEAFF. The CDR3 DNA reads TGCGCCAGCAGCCGGGGCCCAGGAGACACTGAAGCTTTCTTT.

The CDR3 sequence is CSAERPVGGPYEQYF. The CDR3 DNA follows: TGCAGTGCGGAGAGGCCCGTGGGGGGCCCCTACGAGCAGTACTTC. The rearrangement links TRBV20-1 to TRBJ2-7; the D gene could be TRBD1 or TRBD2 (6 bases each). The CDR3 contains 15 residues. The germline V and J ends were trimmed by 6 bases and 2 bases, with 20 bases remaining between them. Germline values: CDR1 DFQATT, CDR2 SNEGSKA (reference sequence).

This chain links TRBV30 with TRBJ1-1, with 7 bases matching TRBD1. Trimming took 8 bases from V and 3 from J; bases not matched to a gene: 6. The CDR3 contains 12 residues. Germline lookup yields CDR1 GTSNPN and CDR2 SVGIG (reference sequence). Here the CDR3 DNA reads TGTGCCGGATCCCAGGGGGACACTGAAGCTTTCTTT. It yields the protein CAGSQGDTEAFF.

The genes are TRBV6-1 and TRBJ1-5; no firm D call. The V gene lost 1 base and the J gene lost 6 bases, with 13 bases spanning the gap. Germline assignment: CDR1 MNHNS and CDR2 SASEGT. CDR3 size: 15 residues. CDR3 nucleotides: TGTGCCAGCAGTGAAGGAGTCGGCGGTAGTCAGCCCCAGCATTTT. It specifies CASSEGVGGSQPQHF.

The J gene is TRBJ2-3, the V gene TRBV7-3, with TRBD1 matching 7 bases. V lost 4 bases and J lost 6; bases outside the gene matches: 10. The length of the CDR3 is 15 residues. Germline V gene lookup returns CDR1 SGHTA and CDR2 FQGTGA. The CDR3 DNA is TGTGCCAGCAGCTCCGCTACAGGGGTAATGGATACGCAGTATTTT. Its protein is CASSSATGVMDTQYF.

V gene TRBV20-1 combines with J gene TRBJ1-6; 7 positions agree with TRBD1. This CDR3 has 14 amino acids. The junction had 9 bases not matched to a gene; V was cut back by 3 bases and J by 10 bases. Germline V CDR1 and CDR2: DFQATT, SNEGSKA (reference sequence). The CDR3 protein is CSASTGTASSPLHF. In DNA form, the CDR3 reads TGCAGTGCTAGTACCGGGACAGCCAGCTCACCCCTCCACTTT.

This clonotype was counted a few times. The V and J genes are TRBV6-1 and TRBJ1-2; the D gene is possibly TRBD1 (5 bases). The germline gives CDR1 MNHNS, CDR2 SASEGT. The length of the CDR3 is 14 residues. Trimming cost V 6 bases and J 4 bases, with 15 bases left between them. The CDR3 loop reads CASSQPTATYGYTF. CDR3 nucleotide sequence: TGTGCCAGCAGCCAACCGACAGCGACCTATGGCTACACCTTC.

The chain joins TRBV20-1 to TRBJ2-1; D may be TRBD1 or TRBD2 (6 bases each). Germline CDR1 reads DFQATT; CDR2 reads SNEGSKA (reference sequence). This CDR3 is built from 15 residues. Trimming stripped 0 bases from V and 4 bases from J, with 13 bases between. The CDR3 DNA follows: TGCAGTGCTAGAGATCGGGGCGGGACATACAATGAGCAGTTCTTC. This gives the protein CSARDRGGTYNEQFF.

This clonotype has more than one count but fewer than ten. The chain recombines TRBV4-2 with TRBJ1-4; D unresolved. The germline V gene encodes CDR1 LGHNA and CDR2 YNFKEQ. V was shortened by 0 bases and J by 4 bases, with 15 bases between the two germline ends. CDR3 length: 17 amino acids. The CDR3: CASSQDMGNSFNEKLFF. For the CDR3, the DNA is TGTGCCAGCAGCCAAGATATGGGTAACAGCTTTAATGAAAAACTGTTTTTT.

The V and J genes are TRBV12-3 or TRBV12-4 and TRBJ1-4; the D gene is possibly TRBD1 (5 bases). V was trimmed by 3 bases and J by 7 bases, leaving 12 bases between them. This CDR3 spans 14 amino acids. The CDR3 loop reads CASSFSGDGEKLFF. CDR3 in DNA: TGTGCCAGCAGTTTCTCCGGGGACGGTGAAAAACTGTTTTTT.

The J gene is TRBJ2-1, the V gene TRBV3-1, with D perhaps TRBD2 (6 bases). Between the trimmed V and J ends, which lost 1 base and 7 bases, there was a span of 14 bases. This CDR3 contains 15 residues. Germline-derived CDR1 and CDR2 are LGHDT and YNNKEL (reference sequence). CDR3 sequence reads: CASSQASTGVNEQFF. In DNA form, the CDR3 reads TGTGCCAGCAGCCAAGCCTCAACGGGAGTAAATGAGCAGTTCTTC.

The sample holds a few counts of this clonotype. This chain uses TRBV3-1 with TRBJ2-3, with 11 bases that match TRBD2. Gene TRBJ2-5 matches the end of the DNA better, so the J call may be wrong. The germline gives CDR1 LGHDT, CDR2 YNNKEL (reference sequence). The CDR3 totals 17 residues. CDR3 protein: CASSQDSSGRAPETQYF. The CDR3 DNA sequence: TGTGCCAGCAGCCAAGATAGTAGCGGGAGGGCCCCGGAGACCCAGTACTTC.

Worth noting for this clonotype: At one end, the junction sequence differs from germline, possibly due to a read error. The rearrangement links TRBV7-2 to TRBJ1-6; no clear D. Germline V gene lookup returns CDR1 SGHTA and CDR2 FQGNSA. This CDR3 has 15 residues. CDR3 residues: CASSQDHTDNSPLHF. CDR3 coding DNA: TGCGCCAGCAGCCAAGATCACACGGATAATTCACCCCTCCACTTT.

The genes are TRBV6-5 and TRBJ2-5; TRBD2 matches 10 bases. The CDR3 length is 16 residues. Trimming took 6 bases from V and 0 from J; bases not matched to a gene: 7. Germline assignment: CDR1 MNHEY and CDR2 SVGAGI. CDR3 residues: CASSQDGLADQETQYF. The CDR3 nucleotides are TGTGCCAGCAGCCAAGATGGACTAGCGGACCAAGAGACCCAGTACTTC.

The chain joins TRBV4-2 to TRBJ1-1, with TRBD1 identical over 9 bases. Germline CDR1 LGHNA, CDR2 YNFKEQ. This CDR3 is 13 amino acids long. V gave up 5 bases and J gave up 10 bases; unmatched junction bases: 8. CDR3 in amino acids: CASSLRDRDRAFF. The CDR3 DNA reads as TGTGCCAGCAGCTTACGGGACAGGGATCGAGCTTTCTTT.

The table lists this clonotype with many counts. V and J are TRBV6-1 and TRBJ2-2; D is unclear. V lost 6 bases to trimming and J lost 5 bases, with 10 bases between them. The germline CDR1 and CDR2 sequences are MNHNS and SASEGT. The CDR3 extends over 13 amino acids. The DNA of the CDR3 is TGTGCCAGCAGCCCCGTTAGGACCGGGGAGCTGTTTTTT. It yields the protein CASSPVRTGELFF.

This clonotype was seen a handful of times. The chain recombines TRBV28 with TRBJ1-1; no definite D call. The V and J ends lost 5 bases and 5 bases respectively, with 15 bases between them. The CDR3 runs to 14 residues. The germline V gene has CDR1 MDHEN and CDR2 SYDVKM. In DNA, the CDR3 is TGTGCCAGCAGTCTCCCCCTCAAGGGAACTGAAGCTTTCTTT. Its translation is CASSLPLKGTEAFF.

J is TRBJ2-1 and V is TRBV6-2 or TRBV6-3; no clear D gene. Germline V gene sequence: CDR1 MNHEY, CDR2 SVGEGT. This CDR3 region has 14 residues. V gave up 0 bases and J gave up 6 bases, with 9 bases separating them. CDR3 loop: CASSYSGLLNEQFF. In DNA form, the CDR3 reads TGTGCCAGCAGTTACTCTGGGCTACTCAATGAGCAGTTCTTC.

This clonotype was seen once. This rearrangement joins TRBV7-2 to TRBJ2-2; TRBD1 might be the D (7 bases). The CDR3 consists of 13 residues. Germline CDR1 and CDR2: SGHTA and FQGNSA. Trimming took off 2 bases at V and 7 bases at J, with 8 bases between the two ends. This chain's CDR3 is CASSLQGGGELFF. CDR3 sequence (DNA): TGTGCCAGCAGCTTACAGGGGGGCGGGGAGCTGTTTTTT.

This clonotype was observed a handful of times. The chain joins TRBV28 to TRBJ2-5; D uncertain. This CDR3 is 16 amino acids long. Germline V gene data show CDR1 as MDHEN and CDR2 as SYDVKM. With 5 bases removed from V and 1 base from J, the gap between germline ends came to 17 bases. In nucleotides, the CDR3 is TGTGCCAGCAGTACCTCCGCCAGGAATCGCCAAGAGACCCAGTACTTC. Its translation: CASSTSARNRQETQYF.

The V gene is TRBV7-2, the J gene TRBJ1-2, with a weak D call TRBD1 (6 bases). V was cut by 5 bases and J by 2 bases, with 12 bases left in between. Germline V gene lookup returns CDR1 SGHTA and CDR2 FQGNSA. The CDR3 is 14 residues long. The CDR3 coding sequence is TGTGCCAGCAGCCGGGGGGGCAGAAACTATGGCTACACCTTC. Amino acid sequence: CASSRGGRNYGYTF.

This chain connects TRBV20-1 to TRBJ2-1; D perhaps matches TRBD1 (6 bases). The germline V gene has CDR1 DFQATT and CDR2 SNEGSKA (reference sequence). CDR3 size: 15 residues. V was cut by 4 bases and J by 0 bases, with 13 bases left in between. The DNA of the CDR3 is TGCAGTGCTACCACAGGGCTGAGCTCCTACAATGAGCAGTTCTTC. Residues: CSATTGLSSYNEQFF.